Presented here are 16 T cell receptor beta chains from one specimen sequenced in a study of shared clonotypes between healthy human individuals. The protocol was immunoSEQ multiplex PCR, while the TCRdb copy is restricted to in-frame clones and leaves out a portion. The table shows 700,000 or so clones, with approximately 79% occurring only once. The sequenced sample consisted of memory CD4+ T cells sorted from blood. Subset specified: CD45RA-negative fraction. The receptors were sampled from a woman in her twenties or thirties in good health.

The chain joins TRBV28 to TRBJ1-5; 7 nucleotides line up with TRBD1. The CDR3 is 15 amino acids. Germline V lookup: CDR1 MDHEN, CDR2 SYDVKM. V shed 5 bases and J 3 bases; nucleotides not matched to a gene: 7. The CDR3: CASSRRGQVNQPQHF. In DNA form, the CDR3 reads TGTGCCAGCAGTAGAAGGGGGCAGGTCAATCAGCCCCAGCATTTT.

The rearrangement uses TRBV28 and TRBJ1-5, with 7 bases that match TRBD1. V shed 5 bases, J shed 7 bases, and the junction held 5 bases outside the gene matches. Germline V gene sequence: CDR1 MDHEN, CDR2 SYDVKM. The CDR3 loop spans 13 amino acids. As DNA, the CDR3 is TGTGCCAGCAGTCGACACAGGGGCCAGCCCCAGCATTTT. It yields the protein CASSRHRGQPQHF.

This clone has only one observation. V is TRBV27 and J is TRBJ2-1; possible D gene TRBD1, 6 bases. The germline V and J ends were trimmed by 2 bases and 9 bases, with 17 bases remaining between them. The CDR3 loop spans 15 amino acids. Germline V gene data show CDR1 as MNHEY and CDR2 as SMNVEV (reference sequence). The CDR3 sequence is CASSLPSTNRAEQFF. CDR3 nucleotides: TGTGCCAGCAGTTTACCTTCAACTAACAGGGCTGAGCAGTTCTTC.

This clone has just a few counts. The V gene is TRBV5-1, the J gene TRBJ2-7, with no clear D. The CDR3 has 14 amino acids. Germline-derived CDR1 and CDR2 are SGHRS and YFSETQ. V was pared by 3 bases and J by 9 bases, with 19 bases between. The CDR3 spells CASSSPGPAGRQYF. The CDR3 DNA follows: TGCGCCAGCAGCTCTCCGGGCCCCGCCGGTAGGCAGTACTTC.

This clone is a singleton in its sample. The rearrangement links TRBV28 to TRBJ2-3; D call uncertain. The V gene lost 6 bases and the J gene lost 5 bases, with 12 bases spanning the gap. Germline-derived CDR1 and CDR2 are MDHEN and SYDVKM. The CDR3 sequence is 13 residues long. The CDR3 reads CASRNSQLDTQYF. CDR3 DNA: TGTGCCAGCAGGAACTCCCAATTAGATACGCAGTATTTT. Based on the CDR3 plus reference TRBV28 and TRBJ2-3, the full variable domain is DVKVTQSSRYLVKRTGEKVFLECVQDMDHENMFWYRQDPGLGLRLIYFSYDVKMKEKGDIPEGYSVSREKKERFSLILESASTNQTSMYLCASRNSQLDTQYFGPGTRLTVL.

Comments on this clone: The sample carries other DNA sequences with the same CDR3. The genes are TRBV20-1 and TRBJ2-7; D is undetermined. This CDR3 is built from 11 residues. Per the germline V gene, CDR1 is DFQATT and CDR2 is SNEGSKA (reference sequence). V lost 0 bases and J 4 bases, leaving 4 bases between the germline ends. CDR3 DNA sequence: TGCAGTGCTAGAGACACTTACGAGCAGTACTTC. Its protein product is CSARDTYEQYF.

This clone was counted a single time. CDR3 in amino acids: CASSLDYQSQKIEQYF. CDR3 sequence (DNA): TGCGCCAGCAGCCTGGACTATCAGAGTCAAAAAATCGAGCAGTACTTC. V usage is TRBV4-1 and J usage is TRBJ2-5; weak D call: TRBD2 (6 bases). TRBJ2-7 explains the end of the DNA better; the J call may be wrong. The germline CDR1 and CDR2 sequences are MGHRA and YSYEKL. The CDR3 has 16 residues.

This clone appeared a few times. The chain links TRBV28 to TRBJ1-2; unclear D gene. Germline-derived CDR1 and CDR2 are MDHEN and SYDVKM. The CDR3 is 13 residues long. Trimming shortened V by 5 bases and J by 6 bases, and 13 bases separated the two germline ends. The CDR3 region has the DNA TGTGCCAGCAGTATACTCTGGACTGATGGCTACACCTTC. Its translation is CASSILWTDGYTF.

In this sample, this clone turned up many times. The chain recombines TRBV5-4 with TRBJ2-7; D uncertain. Trimming cost V 0 bases and J 6 bases, with 16 bases left between them. The CDR3 has 15 amino acids. CDR1 is SGHNT and CDR2 is YYREEE in the germline V gene (reference sequence). The CDR3 loop is CASSLESAGNFEQYF. The CDR3 DNA reads TGTGCCAGCAGCTTGGAGTCTGCTGGCAACTTCGAGCAGTACTTC.

This chain connects TRBV4-1 to TRBJ1-4; D remains unclear. Deletions cut 1 base from V and 1 base from J, with 13 bases between. The CDR3 totals 17 residues. Germline CDR1 reads MGHRA; CDR2 reads YSYEKL. The CDR3 loop reads CASSQGHRVITNEKLFF. The CDR3 nucleotides are TGCGCCAGCAGCCAAGGACACCGAGTAATAACTAATGAAAAACTGTTTTTT.

Remarks on this clone: A read error is likely here: a far larger clone is one base away. Different DNA sequences within this sample yield the same CDR3. J is TRBJ2-7 and V is TRBV7-2; D remains unclear. Germline CDR1 and CDR2: SGHTA and FQGNSA. V lost 1 base and J lost 2, with 9 bases in between. The CDR3 contains 14 residues. The CDR3 region is CASSLVGGPYEQYF. CDR3 nucleotide sequence: TGTGCCAGCAGCTTAGTGGGCGGCCCCTACGAGCAGTACTTC.

The CDR3 spells CASSWGLGGQYF. The CDR3 nucleotides are TGTGCCAGCAGCTGGGGACTTGGAGGGCAGTATTTT. The genes are TRBV5-6 and TRBJ2-3, with D perhaps matching TRBD2 (6 bases). Between the trimmed V and J ends, which lost 3 bases and 11 bases, there was a span of 13 bases. The CDR3 contains 12 residues. CDR1 SGHDT and CDR2 YYEEEE come from the germline V gene. Together with reference TRBV5-6 and TRBJ2-3, the CDR3 gives the full variable domain: DAGVTQSPTHLIKTRGQQVTLRCSPKSGHDTVSWYQQALGQGPQFIFQYYEEEERQRGNFPDRFSGHQFPNYSSELNVNALLLGDSALYLCASSWGLGGQYFGPGTRLTVL.

V gene TRBV6-5 combines with J gene TRBJ2-5; 12 nucleotides match TRBD2. The V gene end was trimmed by 5 bases and the J gene end by 5 bases; junction bases not matched to a gene: 3. Germline V lookup: CDR1 MNHEY, CDR2 SVGAGI. The CDR3 length is 14 residues. The CDR3 coding sequence is TGTGCCAGCAGTGGTCTAGCGGGAGGGGAGACCCAGTACTTC. Protein: CASSGLAGGETQYF.

This clone came up once. V usage is TRBV4-2 and J usage is TRBJ2-1; TRBD2 matches 7 bases. The CDR3 spans 16 residues. CDR1 is LGHNA and CDR2 is YNFKEQ in the germline V gene. J gave up 5 bases and V 1 base, and 8 bases lay outside the gene matches. The CDR3 loop is CASSQVSGGGNNEQFF. Here the CDR3 DNA reads TGTGCCAGCAGCCAAGTTTCGGGAGGAGGAAACAATGAGCAGTTCTTC.

The rearrangement links TRBV4-1 to TRBJ2-4, with TRBD1 matching over 8 bases. V shed 2 bases and J 3 bases; nucleotides not matched to a gene: 9. Germline lookup yields CDR1 MGHRA and CDR2 YSYEKL. This CDR3 has 17 residues. The CDR3 region is CASSQPTGGRVKNIQYF. For the CDR3, the DNA is TGCGCCAGCAGCCAACCCACAGGGGGACGGGTCAAAAACATTCAGTACTTC.

This chain links TRBV19 with TRBJ1-2, with a tentative D call TRBD1 (5 bases). The CDR3 covers 17 residues. Between the trimmed V and J ends, which lost 5 bases and 4 bases, there was a span of 23 bases. In germline, CDR1 is LNHDA, CDR2 SQIVND (reference sequence). CDR3 DNA: TGTGCCAGTAGTCTCCTGGGACGGCCAATAGTTAGCTATGGCTACACCTTC. Encoded protein: CASSLLGRPIVSYGYTF.